This T cell receptor (beta chain) was identified in a study of T cells after yellow fever vaccination (dated by TCRdb to between 2018 and 2020). Background for the entire study: The SMART-Seq v4 Ultra Low Input RNA kit was used to prepare libraries from fractions with low cell numbers. To track T-cell clones before and after primary and booster YFV17D yellow fever vaccination, bulk TCR alpha and beta repertoires were sequenced longitudinally. Two healthy male donors made up the cohort, one aged 18 to 29 years and the other aged 30 to 40 years. Blood was collected at multiple timepoints before and after primary and secondary immunization, and bulk PBMC replicates and cell subsets were isolated.

The germline V gene supplies CDR1 MNHEY and CDR2 SVGEGT. V ends up 6 bases short and J 2 bases short, with an unmatched junction base count of 2. Counted from cysteine to phenylalanine, this CDR3 has 14 amino acids. The DNA shown is the 42-base CDR3, in frame from base 1. Concerning this clonotype: Its antigen remains unidentified. Per-base quality was not reported, and no clone a single base away is much larger than it.

The treatment or condition label, read with the paper, signifies: live attenuated yellow fever vaccine strain. A standard Ficoll-Paque protocol was used to isolate PBMCs from peripheral blood. Dynabeads CD4 and CD8 positive selection kits were used to isolate the CD4 and CD8 T-cell fractions. TriZol was used to extract RNA from bulk PBMCs, from CD4 and CD8 fractions, and from dextramer-positive and dextramer-negative fractions. TCR cDNA was synthesized by 5'RACE template switching, which introduced a universal primer site and unique molecular identifiers. Priming for cDNA synthesis came from both the TCR alpha and TCR beta constant segments. Two PCR steps were used to amplify libraries, with sample barcodes and sequencing adapters being added in the second step. Sequencing of libraries was performed on Illumina HiSeq 2500 (2x100 bp) or NovaSeq (2x150 bp). In the authors' own workflow: MIGEC handled demultiplexing of reads and collapsing into UMI consensus sequences, while MiXCR performed V(D)J alignment. Vaccine-responding clonotypes were defined with edgeR using replicate PBMC samples, requiring FDR below 0.01 and a log2 fold change above 5 up to day 15. Bulk clonotypes were assigned CD4 or CD8 identity according to which sequenced CD4 or CD8 repertoire held them at higher abundance. The raw public data were reprocessed by TCRdb itself: fastp quality trimming at Q25, MiXCR clonotype calling, in-frame beta chains only. Rows merge per CDR3 protein into single entries with the most common DNA and genes. The V and J calls shown here were made by TCRdb, not taken from the authors' results. In this sample the table shows some 73,000 distinct CDR3 sequences, roughly 7.7% of which occur a single time. The ten largest make up 41% of the sample.

The full study reports these points: FACS-sorted repertoires could contain abundant contaminating clonotypes from the bulk population, so computational filtering was required. The study included only two donors, which limits how far the findings can be generalized. The secondary T-cell response was weaker than the primary response but faster, peaking on day 5 instead of day 15. A small share of clonotypes was detected in both CD4 and CD8 compartments, with the overlap likely arising from convergent recombination. After the booster, most clones that had expanded after primary vaccination were detected again (around 97% of CD4 and about 88% of CD8), suggesting broad maintenance of memory.

The TCR sequence derives from a man between 25 and 39 years old who received the YFV17D yellow fever vaccine. The specimen was CD8+ T cells sorted from PBMCs, collected on the day of the yellow fever booster vaccination. This chain is built from TRBV6-2 or TRBV6-3 and TRBJ2-7; TRBD2 fits 12 bases in the junction. The DNA sequence is TGTGCCAGCAGCTGGACTAGCGGGACCTACGAGCAGTACTTC. This encodes CASSWTSGTYEQYF.